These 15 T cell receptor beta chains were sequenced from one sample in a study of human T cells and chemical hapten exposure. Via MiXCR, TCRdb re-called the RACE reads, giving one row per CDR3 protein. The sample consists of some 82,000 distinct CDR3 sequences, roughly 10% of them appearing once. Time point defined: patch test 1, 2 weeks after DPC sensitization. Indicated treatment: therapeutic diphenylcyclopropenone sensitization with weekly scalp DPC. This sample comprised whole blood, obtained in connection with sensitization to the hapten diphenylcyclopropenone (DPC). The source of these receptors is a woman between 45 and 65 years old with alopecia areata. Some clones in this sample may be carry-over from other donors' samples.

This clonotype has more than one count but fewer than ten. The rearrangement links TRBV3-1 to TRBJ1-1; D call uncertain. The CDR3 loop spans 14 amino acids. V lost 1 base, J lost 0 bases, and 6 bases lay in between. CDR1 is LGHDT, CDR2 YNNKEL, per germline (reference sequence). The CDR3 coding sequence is TGTGCCAGCAGCCAAGGGGGAGTGAACACTGAAGCTTTCTTT. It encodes CASSQGGVNTEAFF.

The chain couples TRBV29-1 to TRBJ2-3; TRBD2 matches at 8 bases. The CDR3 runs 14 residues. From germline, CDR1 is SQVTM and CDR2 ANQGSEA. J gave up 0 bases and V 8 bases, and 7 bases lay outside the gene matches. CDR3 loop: CSLGGGYSTDTQYF. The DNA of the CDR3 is TGCAGCCTAGGCGGGGGGTATAGCACAGATACGCAGTATTTT.

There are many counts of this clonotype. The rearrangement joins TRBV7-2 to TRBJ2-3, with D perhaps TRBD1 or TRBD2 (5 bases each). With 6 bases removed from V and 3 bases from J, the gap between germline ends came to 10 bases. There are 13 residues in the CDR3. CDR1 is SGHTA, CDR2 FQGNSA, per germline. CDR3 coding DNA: TGTGCCAGCAGGCCCGGGGCGACAGATACGCAGTATTTT. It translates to CASRPGATDTQYF.

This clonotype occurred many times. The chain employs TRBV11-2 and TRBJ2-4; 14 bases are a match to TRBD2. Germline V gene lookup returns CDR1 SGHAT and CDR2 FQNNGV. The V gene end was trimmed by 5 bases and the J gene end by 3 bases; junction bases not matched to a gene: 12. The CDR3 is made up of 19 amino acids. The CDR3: CASSPRLAGGHGNKNIQYF. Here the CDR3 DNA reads TGTGCCAGCAGCCCAAGACTAGCGGGGGGGCATGGTAACAAAAACATTCAGTACTTC.

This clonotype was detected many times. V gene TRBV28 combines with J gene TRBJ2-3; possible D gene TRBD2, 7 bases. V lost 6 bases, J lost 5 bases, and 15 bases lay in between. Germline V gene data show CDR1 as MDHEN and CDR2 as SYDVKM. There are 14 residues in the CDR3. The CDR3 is CASRGGGPKDTQYF. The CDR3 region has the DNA TGTGCCAGCAGAGGGGGGGGGCCCAAAGATACGCAGTATTTT.

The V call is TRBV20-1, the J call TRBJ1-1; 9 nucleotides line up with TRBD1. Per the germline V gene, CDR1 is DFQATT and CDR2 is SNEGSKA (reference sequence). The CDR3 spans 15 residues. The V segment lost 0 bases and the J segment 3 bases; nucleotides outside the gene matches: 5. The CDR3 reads CSARDVGQGYTEAFF. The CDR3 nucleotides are TGCAGTGCTAGAGATGTCGGACAGGGGTACACTGAAGCTTTCTTT.

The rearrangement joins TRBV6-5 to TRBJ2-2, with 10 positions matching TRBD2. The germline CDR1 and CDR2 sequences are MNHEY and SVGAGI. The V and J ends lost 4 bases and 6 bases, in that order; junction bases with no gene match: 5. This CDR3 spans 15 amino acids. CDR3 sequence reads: CASSFPSGSSGELFF. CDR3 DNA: TGTGCCAGCAGTTTTCCTAGCGGGAGTTCCGGGGAGCTGTTTTTT.

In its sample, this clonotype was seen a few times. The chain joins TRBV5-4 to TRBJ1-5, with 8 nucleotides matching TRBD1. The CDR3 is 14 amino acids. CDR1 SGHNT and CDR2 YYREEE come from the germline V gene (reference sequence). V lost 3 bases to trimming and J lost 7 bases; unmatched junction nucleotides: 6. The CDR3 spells CASSSGQGGQPQHF. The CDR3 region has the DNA TGTGCCAGCAGCTCTGGACAGGGCGGCCAGCCCCAGCATTTT.

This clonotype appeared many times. The CDR3 coding sequence is TGTGCCAGCAGTTGGACAGGGACTCCTAACTATGGCTACACCTTC. Amino acids: CASSWTGTPNYGYTF. V and J are TRBV6-2 or TRBV6-3 and TRBJ1-2, with 8 bases matching TRBD1. The germline CDR1 and CDR2 sequences are MNHEY and SVGEGT. V shed 4 bases and J 0 bases; nucleotides not matched to a gene: 4. The CDR3 spans 15 residues.

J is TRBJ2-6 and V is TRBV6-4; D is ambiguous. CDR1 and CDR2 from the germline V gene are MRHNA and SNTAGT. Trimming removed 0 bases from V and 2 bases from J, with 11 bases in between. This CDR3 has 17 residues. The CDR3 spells CASSDSPQETGANVLTF. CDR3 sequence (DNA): TGTGCCAGCAGTGACTCCCCCCAAGAAACTGGGGCCAACGTCCTGACTTTC.

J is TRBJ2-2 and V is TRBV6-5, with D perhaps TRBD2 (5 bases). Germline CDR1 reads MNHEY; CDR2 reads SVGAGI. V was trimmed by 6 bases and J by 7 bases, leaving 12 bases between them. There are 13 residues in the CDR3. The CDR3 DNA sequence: TGTGCCAGCAGCCCCTCGCGGGTCGGGGAGCTGTTTTTT. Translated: CASSPSRVGELFF.

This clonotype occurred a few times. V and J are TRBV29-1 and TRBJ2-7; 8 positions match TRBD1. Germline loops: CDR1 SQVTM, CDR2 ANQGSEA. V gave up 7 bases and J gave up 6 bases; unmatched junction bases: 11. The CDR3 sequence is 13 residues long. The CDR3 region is CSALDRGLGEQYF. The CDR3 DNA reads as TGCAGCGCCCTTGACAGGGGTCTTGGCGAGCAGTACTTC.

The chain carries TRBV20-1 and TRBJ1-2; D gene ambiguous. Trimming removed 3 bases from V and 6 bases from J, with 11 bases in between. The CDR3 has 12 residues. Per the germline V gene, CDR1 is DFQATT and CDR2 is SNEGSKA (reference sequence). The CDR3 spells CSASMENHGYTF. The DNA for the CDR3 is TGCAGTGCTAGCATGGAAAATCATGGCTACACCTTC.

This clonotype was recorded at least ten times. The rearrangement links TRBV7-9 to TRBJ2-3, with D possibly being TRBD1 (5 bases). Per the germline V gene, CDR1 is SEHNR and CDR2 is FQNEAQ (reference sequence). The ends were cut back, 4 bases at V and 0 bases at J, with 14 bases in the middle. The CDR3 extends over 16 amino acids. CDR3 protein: CASSWGELPSTDTQYF. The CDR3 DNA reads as TGTGCCAGCAGCTGGGGCGAACTGCCCAGCACAGATACGCAGTATTTT.

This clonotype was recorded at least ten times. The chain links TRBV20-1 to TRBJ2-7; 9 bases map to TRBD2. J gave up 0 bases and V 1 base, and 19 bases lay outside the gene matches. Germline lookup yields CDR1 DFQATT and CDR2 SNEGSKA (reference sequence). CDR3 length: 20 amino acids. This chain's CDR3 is CSARVVLGLAGRLFSYEQYF. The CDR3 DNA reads TGCAGTGCTAGAGTGGTATTGGGTCTAGCGGGACGCCTCTTCTCCTACGAGCAGTACTTC.